A selection of T cell receptor beta chains follows, all from one sample in a study of T-cell reconstitution after alpha-beta-depleted transplantation in children. Using its own MiXCR run on the PCR reads, TCRdb lists one record per CDR3 protein. The sample yields over 85,000 distinct CDR3 sequences, 10% seen once. This sample comprised PBMCs from the stem cell graft donor, obtained from the stem cell graft. These receptors were obtained from a human donor who donated a stem cell graft to a child with acute lymphoblastic leukemia. Each CDR3 is given with its conserved first and last residue. D genes are given only for firm matches. A row's size may be missing; if present it is once, few, many or a size class.

clone size: many
J gene: TRBJ2-1
D gene: TRBD2
V gene: TRBV29-1
CDR3 protein: CSVRPGLAGTNEQFF
CDR3 DNA: TGCAGCGTTAGACCGGGACTAGCGGGGACCAATGAGCAGTTCTTC

clone size: few
J gene: TRBJ1-5
D gene: NA
V gene: TRBV4-3
CDR3 protein: CASSQDSYSNQPQHF
CDR3 DNA: TGCGCCAGCAGCCAAGACAGTTATAGCAATCAGCCCCAGCATTTT

clone size: NA
J gene: TRBJ2-7
D gene: TRBD1
V gene: TRBV3-1
CDR3 protein: CASSQGTGALTYEQYF
CDR3 DNA: TGTGCCAGCAGCCAAGGTACAGGGGCCCTAACCTACGAGCAGTACTTC

clone size: many
J gene: TRBJ1-3
D gene: TRBD1
V gene: TRBV29-1
CDR3 protein: CSVLKQGAGNTIYF
CDR3 DNA: TGCAGCGTTCTCAAACAGGGGGCTGGAAACACCATATATTTT

clone size: many
J gene: TRBJ2-2
D gene: TRBD2
V gene: TRBV6-5
CDR3 protein: CASSYFQLAENTGELFF
CDR3 DNA: TGTGCCAGCAGTTACTTCCAACTAGCGGAGAACACCGGGGAGCTGTTTTTT

clone size: many
J gene: TRBJ2-5
D gene: NA
V gene: TRBV18
CDR3 protein: CASSPARETQYF
CDR3 DNA: TGTGCCAGCTCACCGGCCCGAGAGACCCAGTACTTC

clone size: many
J gene: TRBJ2-1
D gene: TRBD2
V gene: TRBV10-3
CDR3 protein: CAISPRWVAGGPKRNEQFF
CDR3 DNA: TGTGCCATCAGCCCCCGATGGGTAGCGGGGGGGCCGAAACGAAATGAGCAGTTCTTC

clone size: many
J gene: TRBJ2-4
D gene: TRBD1
V gene: TRBV29-1
CDR3 protein: CSVISRDREWSTSNIQYF
CDR3 DNA: TGCAGCGTGATCTCCCGGGACAGGGAATGGTCAACAAGTAACATTCAGTACTTC

clone size: many
J gene: TRBJ2-2
D gene: TRBD2
V gene: TRBV6-5
CDR3 protein: CASTDLAGGHTGELFF
CDR3 DNA: TGTGCCAGCACCGACCTAGCGGGGGGGCACACCGGGGAGCTGTTTTTT

clone size: many
J gene: TRBJ2-7
D gene: TRBD1
V gene: TRBV7-2
CDR3 protein: CASGKDRYSYEQYF
CDR3 DNA: TGTGCCAGCGGTAAGGACAGGTACTCCTACGAGCAGTACTTC

clone size: many
J gene: TRBJ2-7
D gene: NA
V gene: TRBV29-1
CDR3 protein: CSGQGSSEQYF
CDR3 DNA: TGCAGCGGGCAAGGGTCCTCCGAGCAGTACTTC

clone size: NA
J gene: TRBJ1-1
D gene: NA
V gene: TRBV30
CDR3 protein: CAWSADLGLQNTEAFF
CDR3 DNA: TGTGCCTGGAGTGCCGACCTGGGACTTCAGAACACTGAAGCTTTCTTT

clone size: NA
J gene: TRBJ1-3
D gene: NA
V gene: TRBV5-6
CDR3 protein: CAGSLPGGNTIYF
CDR3 DNA: TGTGCCGGCTCCCTCCCGGGGGGAAACACCATATATTTT

clone size: many
J gene: TRBJ2-1
D gene: NA
V gene: TRBV7-2
CDR3 protein: CASSLARGLSSYNEQFF
CDR3 DNA: TGTGCCAGCAGCTTAGCGCGTGGTCTCAGCTCCTACAATGAGCAGTTCTTC

clone size: many
J gene: TRBJ2-1
D gene: TRBD2
V gene: TRBV10-3
CDR3 protein: CAISSASGSGEYPNEQFF
CDR3 DNA: TGTGCCATCAGTTCAGCCAGCGGGAGCGGTGAGTATCCCAATGAGCAGTTCTTC

clone size: many
J gene: TRBJ2-5
D gene: NA
V gene: TRBV5-1
CDR3 protein: CASNGHDPQETQYF
CDR3 DNA: TGCGCCAGCAACGGACACGACCCGCAAGAGACCCAGTACTTC